A single sample gave rise to the 29 T cell receptor beta chains below, sequenced in a study of PD-L1 blockade in urothelial cancer (dated by TCRdb to about 2017). Library creation used the immunoSEQ multiplex PCR assay. TCRdb re-hosts the immuneACCESS table, in-frame sequences only. Its copies lack some clones; in the studies checked, an unresolved V gene accounts for under half of them, and the cause for the rest is not known. This sample lists about 95,000 clones; over 75% were detected once. Roughly 2% of the sample belongs to the ten largest clones. What this sample's time point label stands for: pretreatment peripheral blood. The sample here was PBMCs, taken around atezolizumab (anti-PD-L1) treatment. Every receptor here comes from a man aged 60 to 75 with urothelial cancer.

The chain joins TRBV30 to TRBJ1-2, with D possibly matching TRBD1 (5 bases). Germline CDR1 and CDR2: GTSNPN and SVGIG (reference sequence). The V end lost 4 bases, the J end lost 5 bases, and 17 bases lay between the germline ends. This CDR3 has 14 residues. This chain's CDR3 is CAWNIRQFAYGYTF. CDR3 DNA: TGTGCCTGGAACATTCGACAGTTCGCGTATGGCTACACCTTC.

This clone was observed a few times. V is TRBV9 and J is TRBJ1-2; D is undetermined. Germline-derived CDR1 and CDR2 are SGDLS and YYNGEE. The germline V and J ends were trimmed by 2 bases and 4 bases, with 18 bases remaining between them. This CDR3 has 16 residues. CDR3 nucleotide sequence: TGTGCCAGCAGCGTTGGACTACCAACCTTACCCTATGGCTACACCTTC. Translated, it gives CASSVGLPTLPYGYTF.

This clone was detected only a few times. This chain connects TRBV6-1 to TRBJ1-2; possible D gene TRBD1, 5 bases. The germline V and J ends were trimmed by 3 bases and 4 bases, with 15 bases remaining between them. CDR1 and CDR2 from the germline V gene are MNHNS and SASEGT. The CDR3 length is 15 residues. In DNA, the CDR3 is TGTGCCAGCAGTGAGCTCTCCGGGACTTCCTATGGCTACACCTTC. It specifies CASSELSGTSYGYTF.

The J gene is TRBJ1-5, the V gene TRBV6-5, with 7 bases matching TRBD1. V lost 7 bases, J lost 0 bases, and 3 bases stayed unmatched. Looked up from germline, CDR1 is MNHEY and CDR2 is SVGAGI. The CDR3 loop spans 14 amino acids. CDR3: CASKQGNSNQPQHF. Written as DNA, the CDR3 is TGTGCCAGCAAACAGGGGAATAGCAATCAGCCCCAGCATTTT.

The V gene is TRBV19, the J gene TRBJ1-2; D is unresolved. The germline V and J ends were trimmed by 1 base and 3 bases, with 6 bases remaining between them. This CDR3 spans 13 amino acids. Germline V lookup: CDR1 LNHDA, CDR2 SQIVND (reference sequence). The CDR3 sequence is CASSIGGYYGYTF. CDR3 DNA: TGTGCCAGTAGTATAGGCGGGTACTATGGCTACACCTTC.

The chain couples TRBV11-2 to TRBJ2-3; 14 bases line up with TRBD2. The CDR3 extends over 14 amino acids. J gave up 11 bases and V 4 bases, and 5 bases lay outside the gene matches. CDR1 and CDR2 from the germline V gene are SGHAT and FQNNGV. CDR3 protein: CASSSTSGGVQQYF. The CDR3 coding sequence is TGTGCCAGCAGCTCGACTAGCGGGGGGGTTCAGCAGTATTTT.

The CDR3 DNA follows: TGTGCCAGCAGCTTCTCTAGCGGGAGGGGGTGGGATGAGCAGTTCTTC. Translation gives CASSFSSGRGWDEQFF. The chain uses TRBV11-3 and TRBJ2-1; 12 bases line up with TRBD2. The CDR3 consists of 16 residues. The trim removed 3 bases at V and 8 bases at J, leaving 8 bases unmatched. The V gene's germline CDR1 is SGHNT and CDR2 YENEEA.

The CDR3 sequence: CASSQHAQGQETQYF. CDR3 bases: TGCGCCAGCAGCCAGCACGCACAGGGGCAAGAGACCCAGTACTTC. The rearrangement joins TRBV4-3 to TRBJ2-5; TRBD1 matches 7 bases. J was trimmed by 2 bases and V by 3 bases; bases with no gene match: 6. Germline V CDR1 and CDR2: LGHNA, YSLEER. The CDR3 totals 15 residues.

This chain uses TRBV11-1 with TRBJ2-3, with D perhaps matching TRBD1 (6 bases). CDR1 and CDR2 from the germline V gene are SGHAT and FQDESV (reference sequence). The CDR3 loop spans 16 amino acids. V shed 4 bases and J shed 0 bases, with 14 bases lying between them. The CDR3 DNA reads as TGTGCCAGCAGCTCAATCAGGGGTTTTAGCACAGATACGCAGTATTTT. Translating it yields CASSSIRGFSTDTQYF.

The chain is built from TRBV6-5 and TRBJ1-3, with TRBD1 identical over 9 bases. Germline V CDR1 and CDR2: MNHEY, SVGAGI. The CDR3 has 14 amino acids. Trimming removed 6 bases from V and 5 bases from J; junction bases left unmatched: 5. In DNA form, the CDR3 reads TGTGCCAGCAGCCCAGGGACAGGGAGAAACACCATATATTTT. Its protein product is CASSPGTGRNTIYF.

The gene calls are TRBV11-2 and TRBJ2-3; possible D gene TRBD2, 5 bases. Trimming left V 4 bases short and J 1 base short, with 18 bases between. CDR1 and CDR2 (germline): SGHAT, FQNNGV. This CDR3 has 17 amino acids. The chain's CDR3 is CASSSPQSGIGTDTQYF. DNA for the CDR3: TGTGCCAGCAGCTCCCCGCAGTCGGGGATAGGCACAGATACGCAGTATTTT.

This chain links TRBV7-8 with TRBJ2-5; 8 nucleotides align to TRBD2. This CDR3 is built from 16 residues. Trimming cost V 5 bases and J 4 bases; bases outside gene matches: 12. CDR1 SGHVS and CDR2 FQNEAQ come from the germline V gene. The CDR3 protein is CASSPRPGTRGETQYF. The CDR3 bases are TGTGCCAGCAGCCCCCGTCCCGGGACTAGGGGAGAGACCCAGTACTTC.

For the CDR3, the DNA is TGCGCCAGCAGCTGGGGACAGGGCTCAACTAATGAAAAACTGTTTTTT. This translates into CASSWGQGSTNEKLFF. This sequence joins TRBV5-1 and TRBJ1-4; TRBD1 matches 9 bases. The germline V gene encodes CDR1 SGHRS and CDR2 YFSETQ. The V gene end was trimmed by 3 bases and the J gene end by 0 bases; junction bases not matched to a gene: 3. This CDR3 spans 16 amino acids.

The chain uses TRBV6-1 and TRBJ2-7, with a tentative D call TRBD2 (7 bases). The CDR3 consists of 16 residues. Germline V gene data show CDR1 as MNHNS and CDR2 as SASEGT. With 4 bases removed from V and 3 bases from J, the gap between germline ends came to 19 bases. The CDR3 nucleotides read TGTGCCAGCAGTGGGTCCGGGGGGCGGGGGTTCTACGAGCAGTACTTC. As protein: CASSGSGGRGFYEQYF.

The chain carries TRBV4-3 and TRBJ2-4; no clear D gene. The CDR3 has 13 residues. Germline-derived CDR1 and CDR2 are LGHNA and YSLEER. V dropped 3 bases and J dropped 5 bases, with 8 bases sitting between them. This CDR3 reads CASSQALENIQYF. CDR3 nucleotide sequence: TGCGCCAGCAGCCAGGCTCTAGAAAACATTCAGTACTTC.

The chain is built from TRBV7-3 and TRBJ1-5; 9 nucleotides match TRBD1. Germline values: CDR1 SGHTA, CDR2 FQGTGA. V was pared by 4 bases and J by 0 bases, with 7 bases of the junction left unmatched. The CDR3 is made up of 17 amino acids. The CDR3 loop is CASSCLRDRVSNQPQHF. The CDR3 DNA is TGTGCCAGCAGCTGCCTCCGGGACAGGGTTAGCAATCAGCCCCAGCATTTT.

The chain recombines TRBV5-5 with TRBJ2-7, with 12 bases matching TRBD1. This CDR3 spans 17 amino acids. Germline loops: CDR1 SGHKS, CDR2 YYEKEE (reference sequence). V lost 1 base, J lost 0 bases, and 5 bases stayed unmatched. This CDR3 is CASSLLPGQGASYEQYF. The CDR3 DNA reads TGTGCCAGCAGCTTGTTGCCGGGACAGGGGGCCTCCTACGAGCAGTACTTC. Full variable domain (rest looked up from reference TRBV5-5 and TRBJ2-7): DAGVTQSPTHLIKTRGQQVTLRCSPISGHKSVSWYQQVLGQGPQFIFQYYEKEERGRGNFPDRFSARQFPNYSSELNVNALLLGDSALYLCASSLLPGQGASYEQYFGPGTRLTVT.

This sequence joins TRBV27 and TRBJ2-3, with TRBD2 identical over 11 bases. The CDR3 consists of 15 residues. Germline assignment: CDR1 MNHEY and CDR2 SMNVEV (reference sequence). V lost 5 bases to trimming and J lost 4 bases; unmatched junction nucleotides: 5. CDR3 bases: TGTGCCAGCAGTCATAGCGGGAGGGGTGCAGATACGCAGTATTTT. Its protein is CASSHSGRGADTQYF.

The chain recombines TRBV18 with TRBJ2-7, with 8 bases aligning to TRBD2. CDR1 and CDR2 from the germline V gene are KGHSH and LQKENI. This CDR3 is 14 amino acids long. Trimming took 4 bases from V and 2 from J; bases not matched to a gene: 4. The CDR3 bases are TGTGCCAGCTCACTCGGGAGGGTGACCTACGAGCAGTACTTC. Translating it yields CASSLGRVTYEQYF.

The J gene is TRBJ1-2, the V gene TRBV25-1; D is possibly TRBD1 (6 bases). V was pared by 2 bases and J by 6 bases, with 19 bases between. Germline values: CDR1 MGHDK, CDR2 SYGVNS. CDR3 length: 16 residues. This CDR3 reads CASSEEAQGMLDGYTF. CDR3 sequence (DNA): TGTGCCAGCAGTGAAGAAGCTCAGGGGATGCTCGATGGCTACACCTTC.

The V call is TRBV10-3, the J call TRBJ1-2; TRBD1 matches at 12 bases. V lost 6 bases and J lost 7; bases outside the gene matches: 6. Germline-derived CDR1 and CDR2 are ENHRY and SYGVKD. The CDR3 has 14 amino acids. CDR3 sequence (DNA): TGTGCCATCAGCCCCGGGACAGGGGGCGCTGGCTACACCTTC. This sequence encodes CAISPGTGGAGYTF.

This clone was observed a single time. This sequence joins TRBV10-1 and TRBJ2-1; D possibly corresponds to TRBD2 (7 bases). Trimming took off 8 bases at V and 10 bases at J, with 18 bases between the two ends. This CDR3 has 13 residues. Per germline, CDR1 WNHNN and CDR2 SYGVQD (reference sequence). The CDR3 region is CASGQGRVSEQFF. The DNA for the CDR3 is TGCGCCAGCGGCCAGGGGAGGGTCAGCGAGCAGTTCTTC.

This clone appeared once. The rearrangement uses TRBV28 and TRBJ2-7, with 9 bases matching TRBD2. CDR1 and CDR2 (germline): MDHEN, SYDVKM. The CDR3 is 16 amino acids. V shed 4 bases and J 1 base; nucleotides not matched to a gene: 8. The CDR3 here is CASSSVIAGDSYEQYF. As DNA, the CDR3 is TGTGCCAGCAGTTCTGTAATAGCGGGGGATTCCTACGAGCAGTACTTC. The variable domain in full, with the rest retrieved from reference TRBV28 and TRBJ2-7, is DVKVTQSSRYLVKRTGEKVFLECVQDMDHENMFWYRQDPGLGLRLIYFSYDVKMKEKGDIPEGYSVSREKKERFSLILESASTNQTSMYLCASSSVIAGDSYEQYFGPGTRLTVT.

The chain recombines TRBV7-9 with TRBJ1-5, with D possibly being TRBD1 (5 bases). The CDR3 sequence is 19 residues long. Trimming cost V 2 bases and J 2 bases, with 22 bases left between them. CDR1 SEHNR and CDR2 FQNEAQ come from the germline V gene (reference sequence). CDR3 nucleotide sequence: TGTGCCAGCAGCTTAATTGGCTCCGGGACCTCGGGGGGCAATCAGCCCCAGCATTTT. The encoded protein is CASSLIGSGTSGGNQPQHF.

This sequence joins TRBV18 and TRBJ2-7, with a possible D match to TRBD1 (6 bases). This CDR3 is built from 13 residues. From germline, CDR1 is KGHSH and CDR2 LQKENI. V was pared by 2 bases and J by 6 bases, with 11 bases between. The CDR3 here is CASSPYRDTEQYF. The CDR3 nucleotides are TGTGCCAGCTCACCATACAGGGATACCGAGCAGTACTTC.

V usage is TRBV4-2 and J usage is TRBJ1-5; a weak D match, TRBD1 (5 bases). The V gene lost 1 base and the J gene lost 6 bases, with 16 bases spanning the gap. The germline gives CDR1 LGHNA, CDR2 YNFKEQ. This CDR3 is built from 16 residues. The CDR3 loop is CASSQGDGSGSQPQHF. The CDR3 DNA follows: TGTGCCAGCAGCCAAGGGGACGGCTCCGGGAGTCAGCCCCAGCATTTT.

Worth noting for this clone: At one end the junction does not follow the germline gene, possibly because of a read error. This chain connects TRBV7-9 to TRBJ2-2; D perhaps matches TRBD2 (6 bases). Germline V gene lookup returns CDR1 SEHNR and CDR2 FQNEAQ (reference sequence). The CDR3 runs to 15 residues. In nucleotides, the CDR3 is TGTGCCAGCAGCTTTCCCTCCGGGCCGACCGGGGGGCTGTTTTTT. It translates to CASSFPSGPTGGLFF. The variable domain in full, completed from reference TRBV7-9 and TRBJ2-2, reads DTGVSQNPRHKITKRGQNVTFRCDPISEHNRLYWYRQTLGQGPEFLTYFQNEAQLEKSRLLSDRFSAERPKGSFSTLEIQRTEQGDSAMYLCASSFPSGPTGGLFFGEGSRLTVL.

The CDR3 DNA follows: TGTGCCAGCAGCCCTGCAGGGTGGTCGAGCTCCTACAATGAGCAGTTCTTC. This encodes CASSPAGWSSSYNEQFF. The chain has TRBV7-9 and TRBJ2-1; TRBD1 is a possible D gene (5 bases). The CDR3 length is 17 residues. Trimming removed 5 bases from V and 0 bases from J, with 17 bases in between. Germline-derived CDR1 and CDR2 are SEHNR and FQNEAQ (reference sequence).

The V call is TRBV18, the J call TRBJ2-1, with 13 bases that match TRBD2. Trimming cost V 3 bases and J 9 bases; bases outside gene matches: 8. Germline CDR1 is KGHSH and CDR2 is LQKENI. CDR3 size: 16 residues. CDR3 sequence (DNA): TGTGCCAGCTCACCTCCCGGGACTAGCGGGATTTTTGAGCAGTTCTTC. It translates to CASSPPGTSGIFEQFF.